This T cell receptor beta chain was identified during a study of blood T cell repertoires in COVID-19. Study-level information: The analysed material was cDNA or gDNA that came from T cells, B-cell-depleted T cells, or PBMCs.

Original methodology: Nucleated cell number was recorded as an estimate derived from reference gene primer amplification. Some clones are missing from TCRdb's copy, which holds only in-frame ones; the method was immunoSEQ multiplex PCR. That table furnishes V, J and clone size, whereas the DNA furnished D and trimming. The sample has 120,000 or so clones, around nine tenths seen once. This clone appeared a few times. Sequenced material: peripheral blood. This receptor was obtained from a woman aged 45-60 years with acute or convalescent COVID-19.

CDR3 in DNA: TGTGCCAGCAGCGTCGGGGAGCGGCCCGGGGAGCTGTTTTTT. It codes for CASSVGERPGELFF. V is TRBV9 and J is TRBJ2-2; a weak D match, TRBD2 (5 bases). Germline lookup yields CDR1 SGDLS and CDR2 YYNGEE. The CDR3 sequence is 14 residues long. Trimming pared 2 bases from V and 6 bases from J, leaving 11 bases between. The variable domain in full, completed from reference TRBV9 and TRBJ2-2, reads DSGVTQTPKHLITATGQRVTLRCSPRSGDLSVYWYQQSLDQGLQFLIQYYNGEERAKGNILERFSAQQFPDLHSELNLSSLELGDSALYFCASSVGERPGELFFGEGSRLTVL.